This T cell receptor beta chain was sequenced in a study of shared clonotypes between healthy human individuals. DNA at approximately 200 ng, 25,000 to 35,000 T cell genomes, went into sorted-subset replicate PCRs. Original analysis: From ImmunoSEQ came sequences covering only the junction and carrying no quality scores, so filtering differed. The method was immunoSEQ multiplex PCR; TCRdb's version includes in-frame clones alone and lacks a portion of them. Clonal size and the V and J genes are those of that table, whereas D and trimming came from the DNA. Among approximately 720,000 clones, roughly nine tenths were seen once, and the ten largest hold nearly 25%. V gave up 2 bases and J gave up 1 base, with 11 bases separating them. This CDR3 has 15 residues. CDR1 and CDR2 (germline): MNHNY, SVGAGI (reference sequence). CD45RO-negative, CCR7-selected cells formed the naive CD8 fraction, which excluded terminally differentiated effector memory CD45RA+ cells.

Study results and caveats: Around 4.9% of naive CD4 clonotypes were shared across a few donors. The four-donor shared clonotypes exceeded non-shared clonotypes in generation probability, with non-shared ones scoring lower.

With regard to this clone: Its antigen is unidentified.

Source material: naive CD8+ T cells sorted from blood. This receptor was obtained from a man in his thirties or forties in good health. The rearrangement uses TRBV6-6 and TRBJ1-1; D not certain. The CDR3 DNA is TGTGCCAGCAGTTACCGTCCAGGCGAGAACACTGAAGCTTTCTTT. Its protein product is CASSYRPGENTEAFF.